This T cell receptor beta chain came from a study of neoadjuvant anti-PD-1 for oral cavity cancer. On this clone itself: Its antigen is unidentified.

Study-level results: Higher pretreatment Treg/Th17 ratios tracked higher pretreatment blood clonality. TCR analyses covered only a few patients per response group. PBMC Gini-index clonality exceeded responders' in non-responders post-nivolumab.

Patients had HPV-negative, locally advanced oral cavity squamous cell carcinoma. The data were produced by immunoSEQ multiplex PCR, yet TCRdb's version contains in-frame clones alone and is incomplete. The sample carries 12,000 to 15,000 clones, roughly 71% recorded once. The input for sequencing was PBMCs, taken before nivolumab (anti-PD-1) treatment. This TCR derives from a person aged 35 to 85 with oral cavity squamous cell carcinoma.

CDR3 in amino acids: CASRTRGNTEAFF. The CDR3 coding sequence is TGTGCCAGCAGAACACGGGGAAACACTGAAGCTTTCTTT. The chain links TRBV6-1 to TRBJ1-1, with D uncertain. The CDR3 totals 13 residues. V gave up 6 bases and J gave up 2 bases, with 10 bases separating them. Germline V gives CDR1 MNHNS, CDR2 SASEGT.